This entry lists 23 T cell receptor beta chains sequenced from one sample in a study of radiation and T cells in renal cell carcinoma. Described time point: blood 2 weeks post-SBRT. Treatment indicated: 15 Gy SBRT to primary tumor, nephrectomy 4 weeks later. Clones were sequenced by immunoSEQ multiplex PCR, and TCRdb holds only the in-frame ones, with some missing. The data contain around 76,000 clones, 82% of them singletons. This material consisted of blood, taken from a patient whose treatment included radiotherapy and nephrectomy. Receptors were obtained from a man in his 60s with renal cell carcinoma.

CDR3 sequence reads: CASRTGSVGTGELFF. In nucleotides, the CDR3 is TGTGCCAGCAGGACCGGGAGCGTTGGCACCGGGGAGCTGTTTTTT. The V call is TRBV2, the J call TRBJ2-2, with a weak D call TRBD2 (6 bases). The CDR3 contains 15 residues. The ends were cut back, 6 bases at V and 4 bases at J, with 15 bases in the middle. Germline CDR1 reads SNHLY; CDR2 reads FYNNEI. Together with reference TRBV2 and TRBJ2-2, the CDR3 gives the full variable domain: EPEVTQTPSHQVTQMGQEVILRCVPISNHLYFYWYRQILGQKVEFLVSFYNNEISEKSEIFDDQFSVERPDGSNFTLKIRSTKLEDSAMYFCASRTGSVGTGELFFGEGSRLTVL.

There are many counts of this clone. This rearrangement joins TRBV27 to TRBJ1-5, with a weak D call TRBD1 (6 bases). This CDR3 has 14 amino acids. V dropped 6 bases and J dropped 9 bases, with 18 bases sitting between them. Germline CDR1 and CDR2: MNHEY and SMNVEV (reference sequence). The CDR3 protein is CASREGGGGSPQHF. The CDR3 region has the DNA TGTGCCAGCAGGGAAGGGGGTGGGGGGTCGCCCCAGCATTTT.

V usage is TRBV6-5 and J usage is TRBJ1-2, with TRBD1 identical over 7 bases. J gave up 8 bases and V 0 bases, and 9 bases lay outside the gene matches. CDR3 size: 15 residues. The V gene's germline CDR1 is MNHEY and CDR2 SVGAGI. DNA for the CDR3: TGTGCCAGCAGTTACTCCGTGACAGGGTCGAGAGGCTACACCTTC. Protein sequence: CASSYSVTGSRGYTF.

V and J are TRBV7-9 and TRBJ2-4, with 9 bases fitting TRBD1. The CDR3 sequence is 15 residues long. V trimming: 5 bases; J trimming: 5 bases; junction bases outside the gene matches: 7. Germline values: CDR1 SEHNR, CDR2 FQNEAQ (reference sequence). For the CDR3, the DNA is TGTGCCAGCAGCCCGAGGACAGGGGTTCAAAACATTCAGTACTTC. Its translation: CASSPRTGVQNIQYF.

The chain links TRBV28 to TRBJ2-5; D remains ambiguous. In germline, CDR1 is MDHEN, CDR2 SYDVKM. Trimming shortened V by 3 bases and J by 2 bases, and 10 bases separated the two germline ends. CDR3 length equals 14 residues. The CDR3 loop is CASSFLQAQETQYF. In DNA, the CDR3 is TGTGCCAGCAGTTTCCTTCAGGCTCAAGAGACCCAGTACTTC.

About this clone itself: The sample carries other DNA sequences with the same CDR3. V is TRBV5-1 and J is TRBJ2-3; 9 bases are a match to TRBD2. Germline CDR1 is SGHRS and CDR2 is YFSETQ. The CDR3 is 16 residues long. With 0 bases clipped from V and 1 base from J, the junction kept 3 bases outside the gene matches. In nucleotides, the CDR3 is TGCGCCAGCAGCTTGGTGGTAGCGGGGGGCACAGATACGCAGTATTTT. Amino acids: CASSLVVAGGTDTQYF.

The chain is built from TRBV27 and TRBJ2-7; TRBD1 might be the D (5 bases). CDR1 is MNHEY and CDR2 is SMNVEV in the germline V gene (reference sequence). This CDR3 has 15 amino acids. V dropped 3 bases and J dropped 3 bases, with 15 bases sitting between them. The CDR3 loop reads CASSFGAPSGYEQYF. The CDR3 nucleotides read TGTGCCAGCAGTTTTGGGGCCCCCTCCGGCTACGAGCAGTACTTC.

The chain carries TRBV11-3 and TRBJ2-1, with D tentatively TRBD2 (5 bases). Germline assignment: CDR1 SGHNT and CDR2 YENEEA. V dropped 5 bases and J dropped 2 bases, with 13 bases sitting between them. This CDR3 contains 15 residues. CDR3 bases: TGTGCCAGCAGCCCGAAGAGGGAGACCTACAATGAGCAGTTCTTC. This gives the protein CASSPKRETYNEQFF.

The J gene is TRBJ1-5, the V gene TRBV28; no reliable D call. Germline values: CDR1 MDHEN, CDR2 SYDVKM. Trimming left V 3 bases short and J 7 bases short, with 19 bases between. CDR3 size: 16 residues. The CDR3: CASSLGSGSGRQPQHF. The CDR3 DNA reads as TGTGCCAGCAGTTTGGGATCGGGGTCGGGGAGACAGCCCCAGCATTTT.

This sequence joins TRBV28 and TRBJ2-7; no firm D call. Germline lookup yields CDR1 MDHEN and CDR2 SYDVKM. Trimming pared 5 bases from V and 2 bases from J, leaving 16 bases between. CDR3 length: 15 amino acids. The CDR3 loop is CASSASGVPAYEQYF. Written as DNA, the CDR3 is TGTGCCAGCAGTGCGTCCGGCGTTCCGGCCTACGAGCAGTACTTC.

The V gene is TRBV15, the J gene TRBJ2-5; tentatively, D is TRBD1 or TRBD2 (5 bases each). In germline, CDR1 is LNHNV, CDR2 YYDKDF (reference sequence). The CDR3 consists of 16 residues. Trimming took off 0 bases at V and 3 bases at J, with 14 bases between the two ends. CDR3 protein: CATSRDGAGPEETQYF. CDR3 DNA sequence: TGTGCCACCAGCAGAGACGGGGCGGGTCCCGAAGAGACCCAGTACTTC.

In this sample, this clone turned up a few times. The CDR3 here is CAISESRGEETQYF. The CDR3 DNA is TGTGCCATCAGTGAGTCGCGGGGAGAGGAGACCCAGTACTTC. This chain links TRBV10-3 with TRBJ2-5, with D possibly matching TRBD2 (6 bases). Germline CDR1 ENHRY, CDR2 SYGVKD. The CDR3 runs to 14 residues. V was shortened by 0 bases and J by 5 bases, with 10 bases between the two germline ends.

This chain links TRBV6-1 with TRBJ2-7; D remains ambiguous. Per the germline V gene, CDR1 is MNHNS and CDR2 is SASEGT. V dropped 1 base and J dropped 2 bases, with 3 bases sitting between them. The length of the CDR3 is 12 residues. The chain's CDR3 is CASSEDPYEQYF. CDR3 sequence (DNA): TGTGCCAGCAGTGAAGATCCCTACGAGCAGTACTTC.

The chain recombines TRBV27 with TRBJ1-2, with 9 bases that match TRBD1. V lost 5 bases to trimming and J lost 4 bases; unmatched junction nucleotides: 11. The germline CDR1 and CDR2 sequences are MNHEY and SMNVEV (reference sequence). The CDR3 contains 16 residues. The CDR3 DNA sequence: TGTGCCAGCAGTAGAATCCGACAGGGGGGCTTCTATGGCTACACCTTC. Translating gives CASSRIRQGGFYGYTF.

This clone was detected once. The chain carries TRBV29-1 and TRBJ2-1; a weak D match, TRBD2 (7 bases). This CDR3 comprises 16 residues. The V end was cut by 7 bases, the J end by 3 bases, with 22 bases between. The germline gives CDR1 SQVTM, CDR2 ANQGSEA. For the CDR3, the DNA is TGCAGCGGAATGGGGGGGAACCAGGGGAACTACAATGAGCAGTTCTTC. Translated: CSGMGGNQGNYNEQFF.

This clone was seen a single time. V is TRBV28 and J is TRBJ2-7; TRBD2 matches 12 bases. This CDR3 spans 14 amino acids. Germline V gene sequence: CDR1 MDHEN, CDR2 SYDVKM. The ends lost 10 bases at V and 2 bases at J; junction bases unmatched: 6. The CDR3 DNA sequence: TGTGCCACCCTGCTAGCGGGAGGGGCCTACGAGCAGTACTTC. It encodes CATLLAGGAYEQYF.

Note on this clone: Germline is not matched at one junction end, which may reflect a read error. V gene TRBV7-9 combines with J gene TRBJ1-1, with no clear D. Per germline, CDR1 SEHNR and CDR2 FQNEAQ (reference sequence). The CDR3 loop spans 13 amino acids. Written as DNA, the CDR3 is TGTGCCGGCAGCTTAAAGGGGAACACTGAAGCTTTCTTT. This translates into CAGSLKGNTEAFF.

The J gene is TRBJ2-3, the V gene TRBV4-2; possibly TRBD2 for D (6 bases). The CDR3 runs to 15 residues. Germline CDR1 reads LGHNA; CDR2 reads YNFKEQ. Trimming took off 0 bases at V and 1 base at J, with 8 bases between the two ends. The CDR3 loop reads CASSQDPGGTDTQYF. CDR3 DNA sequence: TGTGCCAGCAGCCAAGATCCGGGGGGCACAGATACGCAGTATTTT.

This clone was detected only once. This chain uses TRBV7-8 with TRBJ2-3; D ambiguous. The CDR3 spans 15 residues. Germline-derived CDR1 and CDR2 are SGHVS and FQNEAQ. Between the trimmed V and J ends, which lost 1 base and 4 bases, there was a span of 12 bases. CDR3: CASSLVIVLPDTQYF. The CDR3 bases are TGTGCCAGCAGCTTAGTAATAGTTTTGCCAGATACGCAGTATTTT.

The rearrangement joins TRBV27 to TRBJ2-1; D not resolved. This CDR3 region has 15 residues. Trimming removed 2 bases at V and 0 bases at J, with 8 bases between. The germline CDR1 and CDR2 sequences are MNHEY and SMNVEV (reference sequence). The CDR3 sequence is CASSLALSSYNEQFF. CDR3 bases: TGTGCCAGCAGTTTAGCCCTTTCCTCCTACAATGAGCAGTTCTTC.

The chain combines TRBV30 with TRBJ1-1, with D perhaps TRBD1 (5 bases). In germline, CDR1 is GTSNPN, CDR2 SVGIG (reference sequence). CDR3 length equals 13 residues. Trimming cost V 2 bases and J 4 bases, with 11 bases left between them. CDR3 sequence (DNA): TGTGCCTGGAGTAAGGGGAGAGGCACTGAAGCTTTCTTT. Translated: CAWSKGRGTEAFF.

Here the CDR3 DNA reads TGCGCCAGCAGCTTGGTTGCCTCGACGGCGAGGTCGGGACCGAACACTGAAGCTTTCTTT. This gives the protein CASSLVASTARSGPNTEAFF. V gene TRBV5-1 combines with J gene TRBJ1-1; D may be TRBD1 (5 bases). The V and J ends lost 0 bases and 1 base respectively, with 25 bases between them. This CDR3 contains 20 residues. Germline values: CDR1 SGHRS, CDR2 YFSETQ. Full variable domain (missing parts from reference TRBV5-1 and TRBJ1-1): KAGVTQTPRYLIKTRGQQVTLSCSPISGHRSVSWYQQTPGQGLQFLFEYFSETQRNKGNFPGRFSGRQFSNSRSEMNVSTLELGDSALYLCASSLVASTARSGPNTEAFFGQGTRLTVV.

The chain has TRBV7-2 and TRBJ1-5; a possible D gene is TRBD1 (6 bases). V dropped 5 bases and J dropped 3 bases, with 14 bases sitting between them. The CDR3 totals 15 residues. Germline values: CDR1 SGHTA, CDR2 FQGNSA. The DNA of the CDR3 is TGTGCCAGCAGCATCGAGGGACAAGACAATCAGCCCCAGCATTTT. It yields the protein CASSIEGQDNQPQHF.